This TCR delta chain originates from a study of Vδ1+ human thymocytes. The CDR3 is made up of 16 amino acids. Trimming shortened V by 4 bases and J by 1 base, and 16 bases separated the two germline ends. Germline CDR1 reads TSWWSYY; CDR2 reads QGS. Notes on this clone: The antigen remains undetermined.

Sequences come from RNA converted to cDNA by reverse transcription. CDR3 amplicons came from multiplex PCR with pooled V-gene forward and constant-region reverse primers. TCRdb applied CATT to the multiplex PCR reads for clone calling. The sample records roughly 25,000 delta-chain clones, about 31% being singletons. General observations from the study: Thymic TRG and TRD repertoires appeared highly polyclonal.

Vdelta1+ thymocyte sorts reached between roughly 98% and 99.6% purity. V usage is TRDV1 and J usage is TRDJ1; D uncertain. This receptor was identified in a boy under three years old who had congenital heart surgery. The sequencing input was Vdelta1+ gamma-delta thymocytes from the thymus. Subset meaning: FACS-sorted CD3+ TCRalphabeta- TCRVdelta1+ TCRVdelta2- thymocytes. DNA for the CDR3: TGTGCTCTTGGGGGACACGAGGGCCAGGGCACCGATAAACTCATCTTT. Its protein product is CALGGHEGQGTDKLIF.